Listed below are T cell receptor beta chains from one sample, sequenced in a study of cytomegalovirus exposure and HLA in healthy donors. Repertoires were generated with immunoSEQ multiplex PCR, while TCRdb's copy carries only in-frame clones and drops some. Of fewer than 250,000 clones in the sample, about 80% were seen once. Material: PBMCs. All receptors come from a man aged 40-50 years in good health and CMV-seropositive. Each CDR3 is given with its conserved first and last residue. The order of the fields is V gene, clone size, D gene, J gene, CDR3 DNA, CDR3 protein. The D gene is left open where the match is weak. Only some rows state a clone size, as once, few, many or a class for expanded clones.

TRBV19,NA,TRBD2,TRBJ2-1,TGTGCCAGTAGTCGTACCTTAGCGGGAGGGCTGCATGAGCAGTTCTTC,CASSRTLAGGLHEQFF
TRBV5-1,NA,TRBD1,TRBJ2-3,TGCGCCAGCAGCTTCGACAGGGCAGATACGCAGTATTTT,CASSFDRADTQYF
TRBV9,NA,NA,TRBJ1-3,TGTGCCAGCAGCACCGGGGGGGCTGGAAACACCATATATTTT,CASSTGGAGNTIYF
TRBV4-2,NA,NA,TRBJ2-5,TGTGCCAGCAGCCAAGATATGTCTCGTGGAGAAGAGACCCAGTACTTC,CASSQDMSRGEETQYF
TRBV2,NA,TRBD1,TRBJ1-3,TGTGCCAGCAGTGAACGGACAGGGTTACTAGGAATTTTCCCCATATATTTT,CASSERTGLLGIFPIYF
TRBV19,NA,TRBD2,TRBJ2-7,TGTGCCAGTAGTCCTAGCGGGAGTTACGAGCAGTACTTC,CASSPSGSYEQYF
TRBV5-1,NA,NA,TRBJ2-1,TGCGCCAGCAGCCCAGGGGAGTTGAGCAATGAGCAGTTCTTC,CASSPGELSNEQFF
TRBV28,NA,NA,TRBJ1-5,TGTGCCAGCAGTTCCCACGGGGACTGGAGCAATCAGCCCCAGCATTTT,CASSSHGDWSNQPQHF
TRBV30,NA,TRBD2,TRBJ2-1,TGTGCCTGGAGTGTTAGAGGTAGCGGGAGCTACAATGAGCAGTTCTTC,CAWSVRGSGSYNEQFF
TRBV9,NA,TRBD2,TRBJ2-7,TGTGCCAGCAGCGTAGTATCGGGACTAGCGGTCGAGCAGTACTTC,CASSVVSGLAVEQYF
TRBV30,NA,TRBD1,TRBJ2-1,TGTGCCTGGAGGGACAGGGCCTCCTACAATGAGCAGTTCTTC,CAWRDRASYNEQFF
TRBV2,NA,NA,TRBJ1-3,TGTGCCAGCAGTGAGGTCAGGGCTGGAAACACCATATATTTT,CASSEVRAGNTIYF
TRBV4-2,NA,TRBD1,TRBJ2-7,TGTGCCAGCAGCCAAGATCTCGTGGGACAGCAATTCTCCTACGAGCAGTACTTC,CASSQDLVGQQFSYEQYF
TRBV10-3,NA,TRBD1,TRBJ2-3,TGTGCCATCAGTGACGTCGACAGGGGCACAGATACGCAGTATTTT,CAISDVDRGTDTQYF
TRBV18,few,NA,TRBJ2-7,TGTGCCAGCTCACCGGGGGGAGCGGGCTACGAGCAGTACTTC,CASSPGGAGYEQYF
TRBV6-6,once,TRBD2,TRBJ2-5,TGTGCCAGTTCAAGAGGGACTAGCGTAAAAGAGACCCAGTACTTC,CASSRGTSVKETQYF
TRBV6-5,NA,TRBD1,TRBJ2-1,TGTGCCAGCAGTTGGGACAGGGGGCACTACAATGAGCAGTTCTTC,CASSWDRGHYNEQFF
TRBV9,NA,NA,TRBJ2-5,TGTGCCAGCAGCGTAGAGGAGGGGTGGTTGCCCGGAGCAGAGACCCAGTACTTC,CASSVEEGWLPGAETQYF
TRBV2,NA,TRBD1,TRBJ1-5,TGTGCCAGCAGTGTCGACAGGGACGGGGCCAACCGGAGCAATCAGCCCCAGCATTTT,CASSVDRDGANRSNQPQHF
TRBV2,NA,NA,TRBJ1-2,TGTGCCAGCAGTGAAGCCGAGGGATGG,CASSEAEGW
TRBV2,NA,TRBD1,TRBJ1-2,TGTGCCAGCCTTGGACAGGTACTCTATGGCTACACCTTC,CASLGQVLYGYTF
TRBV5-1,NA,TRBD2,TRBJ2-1,TGCGCCAGCAGCTTGATGAGACTAGCGGGATCCTCCTACAATGAGCAGTTCTTC,CASSLMRLAGSSYNEQFF
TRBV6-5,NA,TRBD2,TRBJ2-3,TGTGCCAGCAGTTACGTAGCGGGAGGAGCGGATACGCAGTATTTT,CASSYVAGGADTQYF
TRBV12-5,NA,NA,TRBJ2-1,TGCGCTAGTGGTTTGGGGTCAGTTGCGGATGAGCAGTTCTTC,CASGLGSVADEQFF
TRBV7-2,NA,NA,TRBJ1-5,TGTGCCAGCAGCTTAGTCTGGGGTCGAGGGAATCAGCCCCAGCATTTT,CASSLVWGRGNQPQHF
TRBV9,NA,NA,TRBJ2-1,TGTGCCAGCAGCGTCCCTAGCGTTGAGCAGTTCTTC,CASSVPSVEQFF
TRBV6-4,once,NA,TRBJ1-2,TGTGCCAGCAGTGACTCGGGCAGTAACTATGGCTACACCTTC,CASSDSGSNYGYTF
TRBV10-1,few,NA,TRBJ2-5,TGCGCCCCTCGTGGCAGATCCCAAGAGACCCAGTACTTC,CAPRGRSQETQYF
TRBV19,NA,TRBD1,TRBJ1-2,TGTGCCAGCTGCGACAGGGGAGGTGGCTACACCTTC,CASCDRGGGYTF
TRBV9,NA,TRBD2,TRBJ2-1,TGTGCCAGCAGCGCTAGCGGTAACCTCAATGAGCAGTTCTTC,CASSASGNLNEQFF
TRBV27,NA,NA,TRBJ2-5,TGTGCCAGCAGTTTACCGCAAGAGACCCAGTACTTC,CASSLPQETQYF
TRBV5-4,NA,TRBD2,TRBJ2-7,TGTGCCAGCAGCCGCGGACTAGCGGGGACCTCCTACGAGCAGTACTTC,CASSRGLAGTSYEQYF
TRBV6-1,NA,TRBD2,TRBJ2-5,TGTGCCAGCAGTGAAGCCCCCGTAGCGGGAGTGGGGGAGACCCAGTACTTC,CASSEAPVAGVGETQYF
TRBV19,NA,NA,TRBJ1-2,TGTGCCAGTATCGGACATGGGGCGGACTATGGCTACACCTTC,CASIGHGADYGYTF
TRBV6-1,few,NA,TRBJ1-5,TGTGCCAGCAGTGATGGTAGTCGACCCCAGCATTTT,CASSDGSRPQHF
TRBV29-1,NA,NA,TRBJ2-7,TGCAGCGTTGACGCCCCGGGTCAAAATGGCCCCTACGAGCAGTACTTC,CSVDAPGQNGPYEQYF
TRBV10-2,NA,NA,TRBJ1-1,TGCGCCAGCAGTGACTGGGCAGCCCCCACGTTCGCTGAAGCTTTCTTT,CASSDWAAPTFAEAFF
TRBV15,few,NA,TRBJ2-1,TGTGCCACCAGCCGACAACTGGATAACAATGAGCAGTTCTTC,CATSRQLDNNEQFF
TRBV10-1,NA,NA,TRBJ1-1,TGCGCCAGCAGTGAGGACAGAAACACTGAAGCTTTCTTT,CASSEDRNTEAFF
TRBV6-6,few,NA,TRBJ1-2,TGTGCCAGCAGTTACTCCGTGCAGGATTACTATGGCTACACCTTC,CASSYSVQDYYGYTF
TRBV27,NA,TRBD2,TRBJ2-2,TGTGCCAGCAGTTTGCTAGCGGGAGGGCTGGGCACCGGGGAGCTGTTTTTT,CASSLLAGGLGTGELFF
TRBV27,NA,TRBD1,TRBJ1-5,TGTGCCAGCAGTTCCCAGGGGGCATTGAACAATCAGCCCCAGCATTTT,CASSSQGALNNQPQHF
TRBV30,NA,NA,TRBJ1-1,TGTGCCTGGAGTACGGCCTGGGGGGACACTGAAGCTTTCTTT,CAWSTAWGDTEAFF
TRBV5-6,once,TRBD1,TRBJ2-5,TGTGCCAGCAGCTTAGGACAGGGGCAAGAGACCCAGTACTTC,CASSLGQGQETQYF
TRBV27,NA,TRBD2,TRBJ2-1,TGTGCCAGCATCCCCATTCCGGGACTAGCGGGAGATCCCACAAACAATGAGCAGTTCTTC,CASIPIPGLAGDPTNNEQFF
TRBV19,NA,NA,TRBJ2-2,TGTGCCAGTAAAGAAGGAGGGACCGGGGAGCTGTTTTTT,CASKEGGTGELFF
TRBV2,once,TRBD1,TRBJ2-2,TGTGCCACCAAGGACAGGAAGAACACCGGGGAGCTGTTTTTT,CATKDRKNTGELFF
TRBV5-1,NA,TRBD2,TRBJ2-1,TGCGCCAGCAGCGAAAATAGCGGGAGGGAAAATGAGCAGTTCTTC,CASSENSGRENEQFF
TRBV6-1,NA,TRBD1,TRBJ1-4,TGTGCCAGCAGTGGTGGCAGGGGGATCGAAAAACTGTTTTTT,CASSGGRGIEKLFF
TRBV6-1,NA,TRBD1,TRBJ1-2,TGTGCCAGCAGGCCGACAGGGTACTATGGCTACACCTTC,CASRPTGYYGYTF
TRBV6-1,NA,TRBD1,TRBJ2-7,TGTGCCAGCAGAGGACAGGGGGACACCTACGAGCAGTACTTC,CASRGQGDTYEQYF
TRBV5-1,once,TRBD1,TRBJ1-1,TGCGCCAGCAGCGCTACGACAGGGACTAACACTGAAGCTTTCTTT,CASSATTGTNTEAFF
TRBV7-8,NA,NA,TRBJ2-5,TGTGCCAGCAGCCCCACCCGGGAGACCCAGTACTTC,CASSPTRETQYF